The rows below give T cell receptor beta chains drawn from one sample of a study of T cells expressing NK-cell markers. One entry per CDR3 protein, without DNA, is what TCRdb gives after re-calling the 5' RACE reads. This sample carries 300,000 to 500,000 distinct CDR3 sequences, with about 10% going to the ten biggest clones. Sequencing was performed on blood T cells: a sorted CD56 or NKG2C T cell subset, CD4+ or CD8+ T cells, or bulk PBMC T cells (not recorded which). These receptors were collected from a woman between 50 and 59 years old in good health. Both conserved end residues are part of each CDR3. Each record gives: CDR3 protein, J gene, V gene.

CASRRRVNQPQHF | TRBJ1-5 | TRBV27
CAVQGVDTEAFF | TRBJ1-1 | TRBV10-3
CAWGTGRGTGELFF | TRBJ2-2 | TRBV30
CASSIPRGTDTQYF | TRBJ2-3 | TRBV19
CATLPHRDRGRRTGELFF | TRBJ2-2 | TRBV24-1
CASSLGPLAGGYEQYF | TRBJ2-7 | TRBV11-2
CATRGTPSGTEAFF | TRBJ1-1 | TRBV24-1
CASSLEGAATDTQYF | TRBJ2-3 | TRBV11-2
CASSATPGQASGQPQHF | TRBJ1-5 | TRBV5-1
CASSPRARDNQPQHF | TRBJ1-5 | TRBV4-1
CASSSAGRAGSREQYF | TRBJ2-7 | TRBV11-2
CASSFIGLLNTEAFF | TRBJ1-1 | TRBV7-8
CASSLKWRGQRTGELFF | TRBJ2-2 | TRBV28
CASSQVGGRRFETQYF | TRBJ2-5 | TRBV4-1
CATSDGQTFYGYTF | TRBJ1-2 | TRBV24-1
CASSLGLTGLAGTETQYF | TRBJ2-5 | TRBV5-1
CASSLRGDRDEQFF | TRBJ2-1 | TRBV7-2
CSVELTGTIEAFF | TRBJ1-1 | TRBV29-1
CASSLGDSWTGETQYF | TRBJ2-5 | TRBV5-1
CASSFLAGVENEQFF | TRBJ2-1 | TRBV5-1
CASSETQGALTEAFF | TRBJ1-1 | TRBV14
CSARETGSGYTF | TRBJ1-2 | TRBV20-1
CASSLTRATDTQYF | TRBJ2-3 | TRBV7-7
CASSANVMNTEAFF | TRBJ1-1 | TRBV13
CASSGGQGVSYNEQFF | TRBJ2-1 | TRBV19
CSARGGRGADTEAFF | TRBJ1-1 | TRBV20-1
CASSFSPGQGTDTQYF | TRBJ2-3 | TRBV7-9
CATRPPRGGELFF | TRBJ2-2 | TRBV7-7
CASTRLAGVAGELFF | TRBJ2-2 | TRBV18
CASSVGRAEEQFF | TRBJ2-1 | TRBV9
CASSQGASQTLPSYEQYF | TRBJ2-7 | TRBV4-1
CASSLRQGQGETQYF | TRBJ2-5 | TRBV5-1
CSVEVAAADTQYF | TRBJ2-3 | TRBV29-1
CASSRGTAGVYTF | TRBJ1-2 | TRBV5-1
CASSLSGQGKEEQYF | TRBJ2-7 | TRBV27
CASSGGSGGYNEQFF | TRBJ2-1 | TRBV3-1
CASSLGLGRDEQFF | TRBJ2-1 | TRBV5-1
CASSDPRGRDYNEQFF | TRBJ2-1 | TRBV25-1
CAIRGGTGGSGANVLTF | TRBJ2-6 | TRBV10-3
CASSSGGLANEQFF | TRBJ2-1 | TRBV12-3/TRBV12-4
CATSARQGMGNEQFF | TRBJ2-1 | TRBV15
CASTIPGQLSDSGANVLTF | TRBJ2-6 | TRBV6-6
CSARVLAGSKETQYF | TRBJ2-5 | TRBV20-1
CASSNAGDRTDTQYF | TRBJ2-3 | TRBV5-1
CASSVGQGNELFF | TRBJ1-4 | TRBV5-1
CSARGHPGGRAKDTQYF | TRBJ2-3 | TRBV20-1